The 22 T cell receptor beta chains in this list originate from one sample, sequenced in a study of T cell repertoires in cytomegalovirus infection. TCRdb processed the reads anew with MiXCR; each CDR3 protein has one entry. The repertoire holds about 740,000 distinct CDR3 sequences, with less than 40% as singletons. The sequencing input was PBMCs. Receptors were obtained from a human donor in good health (CMV status not recorded). Some clones in this sample may be carry-over from other donors' samples.

This chain connects TRBV20-1 to TRBJ1-1; D uncertain. The CDR3 totals 13 residues. Trimming removed 6 bases at V and 1 base at J, with 12 bases between. The V gene's germline CDR1 is DFQATT and CDR2 SNEGSKA (reference sequence). This CDR3 is CSAPARPNTEAFF. DNA for the CDR3: TGCAGTGCCCCGGCCAGACCGAACACTGAAGCTTTCTTT.

This clonotype was counted only a few times. The DNA is left out, because the CDR3 cannot be placed on it with certainty; the CDR3 is given as TCRdb lists it. The chain combines TRBV18 with TRBJ2-5. Termini included, the CDR3 measures 13 amino acids. Germline V gene data show CDR1 as KGHSH and CDR2 as LQKENI. CDR3 region: CASSPAARETQYF.

The J gene is TRBJ2-1, the V gene TRBV19, with 8 nucleotides matching TRBD2. The V segment lost 7 bases and the J segment 5 bases; nucleotides outside the gene matches: 7. The CDR3 has 14 residues. The V gene's germline CDR1 is LNHDA and CDR2 SQIVND (reference sequence). This CDR3 reads CASNPGGAHNEQFF. The CDR3 region has the DNA TGTGCCAGTAATCCGGGGGGGGCCCACAATGAGCAGTTCTTC.

This clonotype has a handful of counts. The chain employs TRBV18 and TRBJ1-5, with a possible D match to TRBD1 (5 bases). The CDR3 loop spans 14 amino acids. Germline CDR1 is KGHSH and CDR2 is LQKENI. The V and J ends lost 3 bases and 5 bases respectively, with 11 bases between them. The CDR3 nucleotides are TGTGCCAGCTCACCCACGACAGCCGATCAGCCCCAGCATTTT. This gives the protein CASSPTTADQPQHF.

The chain couples TRBV20-1 to TRBJ2-3; D remains unclear. Germline V CDR1 and CDR2: DFQATT, SNEGSKA (reference sequence). The CDR3 loop spans 14 amino acids. The V end lost 5 bases, the J end lost 1 base, and 13 bases lay between the germline ends. The CDR3, as DNA: TGCAGTGCTGTACCAGGTATTCGCACAGATACGCAGTATTTT. Protein product: CSAVPGIRTDTQYF.

The J gene is TRBJ2-7, the V gene TRBV7-2; no definite D call. The CDR3 runs 11 residues. Germline V gene data show CDR1 as SGHTA and CDR2 as FQGNSA. CDR3 residues: CDSTSYYEHYV. CDR3 DNA sequence: TGTGACAGCACCTCATATTACGAGCATTACGTC.

This clonotype was found a few times. The V call is TRBV28, the J call TRBJ1-5; 7 positions match TRBD1. J gave up 4 bases and V 4 bases, and 10 bases lay outside the gene matches. The CDR3 extends over 16 amino acids. Germline CDR1 and CDR2: MDHEN and SYDVKM. CDR3 DNA sequence: TGTGCCAGCAGTTCCCACGTAGCAGGGGGGAATCAGCCCCAGCATTTT. It codes for CASSSHVAGGNQPQHF.

The V call is TRBV28, the J call TRBJ1-1; perhaps TRBD1 as D (5 bases). The CDR3 loop spans 11 amino acids. The germline V gene encodes CDR1 MDHEN and CDR2 SYDVKM. The V and J ends lost 2 bases and 9 bases respectively, with 7 bases between them. In DNA, the CDR3 is TGTGCCAGCAGTTTAGAGGGGAAAGCTTTCTTT. Translation gives CASSLEGKAFF.

This chain connects TRBV5-1 to TRBJ2-2; possibly TRBD1 for D (5 bases). With 3 bases removed from V and 5 bases from J, the gap between germline ends came to 17 bases. Germline V gene sequence: CDR1 SGHRS, CDR2 YFSETQ. CDR3 size: 16 residues. The CDR3 DNA reads as TGCGCCAGCAGCTCCCAATCGACAGTGCCGACCGGGGAGCTGTTTTTT. Amino acid sequence: CASSSQSTVPTGELFF. The full variable domain, with the rest looked up from reference TRBV5-1 and TRBJ2-2, is KAGVTQTPRYLIKTRGQQVTLSCSPISGHRSVSWYQQTPGQGLQFLFEYFSETQRNKGNFPGRFSGRQFSNSRSEMNVSTLELGDSALYLCASSSQSTVPTGELFFGEGSRLTVL.

The chain is built from TRBV6-5 and TRBJ1-6; D not resolved. Trimming removed 2 bases from V and 7 bases from J, with 9 bases in between. Germline V gene lookup returns CDR1 MNHEY and CDR2 SVGAGI. The CDR3 has 14 residues. The chain's CDR3 is CASSYGQANSPLHF. CDR3 DNA: TGTGCCAGCAGTTACGGGCAGGCCAATTCACCCCTCCACTTT.

The CDR3 DNA is TGCAGTGCTAGAGATGGCTTTGAAGCTTTCTTT. This translates into CSARDGFEAFF. This chain connects TRBV20-1 to TRBJ1-1; no firm D call. CDR1 and CDR2 from the germline V gene are DFQATT and SNEGSKA (reference sequence). The CDR3 contains 11 residues. V was cut by 0 bases and J by 7 bases, with 6 bases left in between.

This clonotype was seen only a few times. The CDR3 nucleotides are TGTGCCAGCAGCCAAGGACACAATAATGAAAAACTGTTTTTT. Its translation is CASSQGHNNEKLFF. The rearrangement links TRBV12-3 or TRBV12-4 to TRBJ1-4; TRBD1 might be the D (5 bases). This CDR3 region has 14 residues. V lost 6 bases and J lost 4, with 12 bases in between.

The V call is TRBV12-3 or TRBV12-4, the J call TRBJ1-4; 9 nucleotides agree with TRBD1. The ends lost 6 bases at V and 6 bases at J; junction bases unmatched: 8. The CDR3 spans 15 residues. CDR3 sequence (DNA): TGTGCCAGCAGCCGACGGCGACAGGGGGATGAAAAACTGTTTTTT. It yields the protein CASSRRRQGDEKLFF.

This chain uses TRBV20-1 with TRBJ1-6; D remains unclear. This CDR3 contains 13 residues. Trimming removed 3 bases from V and 14 bases from J, with 17 bases in between. Germline V gene lookup returns CDR1 DFQATT and CDR2 SNEGSKA (reference sequence). The CDR3 sequence: CSARWQTSGSLHF. CDR3 bases: TGCAGTGCTAGGTGGCAGACGTCTGGGTCCCTCCACTTT.

This clonotype was detected a few times. The chain links TRBV20-1 to TRBJ2-3; D might be TRBD2 (6 bases). Germline CDR1 reads DFQATT; CDR2 reads SNEGSKA (reference sequence). Trimming removed 6 bases at V and 1 base at J, with 17 bases between. The CDR3 consists of 15 residues. The CDR3 coding sequence is TGCAGTGCCGCTCCCGGGACTCAGCGCACAGATACGCAGTATTTT. Protein: CSAAPGTQRTDTQYF.

In its sample, this clonotype was seen a few times. The J gene is TRBJ2-4, the V gene TRBV5-1, with TRBD1 as a possible D gene (6 bases). The CDR3 totals 15 residues. Germline assignment: CDR1 SGHRS and CDR2 YFSETQ. V was shortened by 0 bases and J by 4 bases, with 11 bases between the two germline ends. CDR3 coding DNA: TGCGCCAGCAGCTTGGAACAGGGAAGTAAAAACATTCAGTACTTC. Its translation: CASSLEQGSKNIQYF.

This clonotype occurred a few times. The chain recombines TRBV28 with TRBJ1-3; no clear D gene. Germline V gene sequence: CDR1 MDHEN, CDR2 SYDVKM. Trimming removed 3 bases at V and 0 bases at J, with 9 bases between. The CDR3 covers 15 residues. The CDR3 DNA follows: TGTGCCAGCAGTTTGGCCTCGACCTCTGGAAACACCATATATTTT. Its translation: CASSLASTSGNTIYF.

The chain couples TRBV27 to TRBJ2-7; the D gene is possibly TRBD2 (6 bases). Trimming pared 5 bases from V and 0 bases from J, leaving 11 bases between. The CDR3 contains 14 residues. Looked up from germline, CDR1 is MNHEY and CDR2 is SMNVEV (reference sequence). DNA for the CDR3: TGTGCCAGCAGTCCCCTAGCGAACTCCTACGAGCAGTACTTC. The encoded protein is CASSPLANSYEQYF.

Only a few counts were recorded for this clonotype. The chain links TRBV30 to TRBJ1-1; perhaps TRBD1 as D (5 bases). Germline V gene data show CDR1 as GTSNPN and CDR2 as SVGIG (reference sequence). CDR3 length: 11 residues. V lost 1 base, J lost 11 bases, and 11 bases lay in between. CDR3 sequence (DNA): TGTGCCTGGAGTGCAGGGATCAGGGCTTTCTTT. It yields the protein CAWSAGIRAFF.

This clonotype has ten or more counts. The CDR3 sequence is CASGTGVYYGYTF. The CDR3 DNA is TGTGCCAGTGGGACAGGGGTTTACTATGGCTACACCTTC. V gene TRBV19 combines with J gene TRBJ1-2; 10 bases agree with TRBD1. The CDR3 spans 13 residues. Trimming removed 8 bases from V and 3 bases from J; junction bases left unmatched: 3. Germline CDR1 is LNHDA and CDR2 is SQIVND (reference sequence).

This chain links TRBV7-9 with TRBJ1-1; D unclear. The germline CDR1 and CDR2 sequences are SEHNR and FQNEAQ (reference sequence). The V end was cut by 5 bases, the J end by 3 bases, with 10 bases between. The CDR3 covers 13 residues. The CDR3 loop is CASSQGSDTEAFF. The CDR3 DNA is TGTGCCAGCAGCCAAGGATCCGACACTGAAGCTTTCTTT.

This chain links TRBV29-1 with TRBJ1-2; D gene ambiguous. The V end lost 3 bases, the J end lost 7 bases, and 3 bases lay between the germline ends. Per the germline V gene, CDR1 is SQVTM and CDR2 is ANQGSEA. This CDR3 spans 9 amino acids. The CDR3 is CSVDGGYTF. The CDR3 DNA reads as TGCAGCGTTGATGGTGGCTACACCTTC. Using reference TRBV29-1 and TRBJ1-2 for the parts outside the CDR3, the full variable domain is SAVISQKPSRDICQRGTSLTIQCQVDSQVTMMFWYRQQPGQSLTLIATANQGSEATYESGFVIDKFPISRPNLTFSTLTVSNMSPEDSSIYLCSVDGGYTFGSGTRLTVV.